This T cell receptor (beta chain) was captured by sequencing in a study of T cell changes during pregnancy in multiple sclerosis. Only in-frame clones appear in the TCRdb table, and some are missing; sequencing was by immunoSEQ multiplex PCR. Of about 60,000 clones in the sample, about 96% were seen once. Germline CDR1 reads MDHEN; CDR2 reads SYDVKM. Trimming removed 5 bases from V and 2 bases from J; junction bases left unmatched: 5. The CDR3 extends over 14 amino acids. Sequencing used CD8+ T cells from peripheral blood mononuclear cells, obtained after pregnancy. The receptor was derived from a female donor with multiple sclerosis, enrolled in a pregnancy study. The J gene is TRBJ1-1, the V gene TRBV28, with 7 positions matching TRBD1. The CDR3 sequence is CASSLWDSNTEAFF. CDR3 sequence (DNA): TGTGCCAGCAGTCTCTGGGACAGCAACACTGAAGCTTTCTTT.